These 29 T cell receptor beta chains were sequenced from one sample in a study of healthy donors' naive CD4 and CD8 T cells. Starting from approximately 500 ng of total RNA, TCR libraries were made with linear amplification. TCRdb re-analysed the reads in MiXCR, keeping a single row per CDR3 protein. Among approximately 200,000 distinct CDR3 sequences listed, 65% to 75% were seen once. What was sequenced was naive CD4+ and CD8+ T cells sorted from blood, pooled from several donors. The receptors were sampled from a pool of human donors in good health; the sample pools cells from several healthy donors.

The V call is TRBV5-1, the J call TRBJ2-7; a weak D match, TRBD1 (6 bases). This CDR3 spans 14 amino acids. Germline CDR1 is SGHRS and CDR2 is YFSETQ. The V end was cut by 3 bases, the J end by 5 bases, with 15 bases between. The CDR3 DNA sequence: TGCGCCAGCAGCTCTACGTGGGGGCCCAACGAGCAGTACTTC. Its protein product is CASSSTWGPNEQYF.

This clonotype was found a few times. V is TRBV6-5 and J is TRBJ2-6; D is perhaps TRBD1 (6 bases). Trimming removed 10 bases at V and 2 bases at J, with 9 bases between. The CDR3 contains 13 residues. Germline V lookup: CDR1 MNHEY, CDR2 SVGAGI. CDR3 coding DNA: TGTGCCACAGGGGTGGCTGGGGCCAACGTCCTGACTTTC. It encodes CATGVAGANVLTF.

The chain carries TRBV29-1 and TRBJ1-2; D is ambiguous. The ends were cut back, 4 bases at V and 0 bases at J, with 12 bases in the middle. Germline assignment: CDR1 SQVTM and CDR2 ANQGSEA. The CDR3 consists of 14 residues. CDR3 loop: CSVARKLANYGYTF. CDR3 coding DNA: TGCAGCGTTGCTAGGAAGTTAGCTAACTATGGCTACACCTTC.

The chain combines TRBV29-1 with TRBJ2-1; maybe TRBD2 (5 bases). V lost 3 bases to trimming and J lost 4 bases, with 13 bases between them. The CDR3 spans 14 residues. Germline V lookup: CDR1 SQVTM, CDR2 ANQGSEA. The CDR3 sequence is CSVEGGLSYNEQFF. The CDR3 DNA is TGCAGCGTTGAGGGCGGGTTGAGTTACAATGAGCAGTTCTTC.

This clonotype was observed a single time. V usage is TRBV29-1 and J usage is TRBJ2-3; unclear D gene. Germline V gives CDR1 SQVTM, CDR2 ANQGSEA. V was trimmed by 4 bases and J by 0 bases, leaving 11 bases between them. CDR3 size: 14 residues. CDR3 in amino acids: CSVGAPGSTDTQYF. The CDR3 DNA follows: TGCAGCGTTGGGGCCCCTGGAAGCACAGATACGCAGTATTTT.

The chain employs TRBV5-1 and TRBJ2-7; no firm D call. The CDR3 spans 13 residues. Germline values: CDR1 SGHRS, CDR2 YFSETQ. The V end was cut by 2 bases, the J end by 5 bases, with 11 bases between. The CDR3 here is CASSFGRSDEQYF. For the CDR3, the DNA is TGCGCCAGCAGCTTCGGGCGGAGCGACGAGCAGTACTTC.

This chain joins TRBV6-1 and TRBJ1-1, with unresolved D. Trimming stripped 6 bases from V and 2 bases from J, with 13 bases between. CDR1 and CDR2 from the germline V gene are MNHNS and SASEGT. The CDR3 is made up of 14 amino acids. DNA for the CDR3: TGTGCCAGCAGAATACCGAATTCAAACACTGAAGCTTTCTTT. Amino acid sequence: CASRIPNSNTEAFF.

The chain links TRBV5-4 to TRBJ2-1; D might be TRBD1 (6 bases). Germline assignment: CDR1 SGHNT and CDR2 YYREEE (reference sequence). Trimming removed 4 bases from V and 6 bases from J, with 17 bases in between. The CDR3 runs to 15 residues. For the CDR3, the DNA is TGTGCCAGCAGCAAGGACAGCGTAAGGGGCAATGAGCAGTTCTTC. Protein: CASSKDSVRGNEQFF.

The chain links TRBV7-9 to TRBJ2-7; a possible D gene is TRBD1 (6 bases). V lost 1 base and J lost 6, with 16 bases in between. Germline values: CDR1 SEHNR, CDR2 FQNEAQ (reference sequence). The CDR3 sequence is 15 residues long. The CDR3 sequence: CASSLGGTSVVEQYF. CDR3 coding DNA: TGTGCCAGCAGCTTAGGGGGGACATCGGTCGTCGAGCAGTACTTC.

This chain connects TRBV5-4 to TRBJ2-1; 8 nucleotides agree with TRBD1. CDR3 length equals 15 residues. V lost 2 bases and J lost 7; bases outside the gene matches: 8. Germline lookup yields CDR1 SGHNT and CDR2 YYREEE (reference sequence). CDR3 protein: CASSLGPGTGNEQFF. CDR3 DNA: TGTGCCAGCAGCTTAGGACCTGGGACAGGTAATGAGCAGTTCTTC.

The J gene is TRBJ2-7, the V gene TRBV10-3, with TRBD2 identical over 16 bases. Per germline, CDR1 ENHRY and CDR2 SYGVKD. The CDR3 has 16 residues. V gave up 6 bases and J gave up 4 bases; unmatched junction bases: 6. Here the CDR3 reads CAIRGTSGRAAYEQYF. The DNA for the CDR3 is TGTGCCATCAGGGGGACTAGCGGGAGGGCGGCTTACGAGCAGTACTTC.

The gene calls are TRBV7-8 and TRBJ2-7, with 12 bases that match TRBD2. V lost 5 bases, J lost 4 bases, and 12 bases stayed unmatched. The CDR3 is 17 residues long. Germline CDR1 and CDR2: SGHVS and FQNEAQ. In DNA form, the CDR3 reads TGTGCCAGCAGCACTACGGGACTAGCGGGCTTTGATTACGAGCAGTACGTC. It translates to CASSTTGLAGFDYEQYV.

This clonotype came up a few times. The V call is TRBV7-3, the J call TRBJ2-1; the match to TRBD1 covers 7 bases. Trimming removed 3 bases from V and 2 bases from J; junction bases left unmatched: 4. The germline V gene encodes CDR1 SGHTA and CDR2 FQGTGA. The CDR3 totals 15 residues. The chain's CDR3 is CASSFGQGAYNEQFF. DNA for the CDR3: TGTGCCAGCAGCTTCGGCCAGGGGGCCTACAATGAGCAGTTCTTC.

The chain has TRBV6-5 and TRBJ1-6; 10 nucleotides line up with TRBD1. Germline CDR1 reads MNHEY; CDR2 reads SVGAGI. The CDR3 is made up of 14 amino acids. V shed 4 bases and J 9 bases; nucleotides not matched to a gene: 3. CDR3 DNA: TGTGCCAGCAGTTGGACAGGGGGTGGTTCACCCCTCCACTTT. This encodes CASSWTGGGSPLHF.

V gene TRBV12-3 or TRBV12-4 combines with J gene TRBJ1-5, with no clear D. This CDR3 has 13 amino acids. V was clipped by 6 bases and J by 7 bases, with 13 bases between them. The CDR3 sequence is CASSFLGQQPQHF. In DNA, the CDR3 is TGTGCCAGCAGCTTCCTAGGCCAACAGCCCCAGCATTTT.

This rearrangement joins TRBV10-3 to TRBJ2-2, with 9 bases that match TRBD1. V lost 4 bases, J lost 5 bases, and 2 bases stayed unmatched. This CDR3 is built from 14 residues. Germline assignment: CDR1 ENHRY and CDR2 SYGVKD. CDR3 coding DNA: TGTGCCATCAGTGGGGGGACAGGGACCGGGGAGCTGTTTTTT. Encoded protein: CAISGGTGTGELFF.

The CDR3 here is CSVVSGRGYTF. The CDR3 nucleotides are TGCAGCGTTGTGTCTGGGCGCGGCTACACCTTC. The chain uses TRBV29-1 and TRBJ1-2; the D is unclear. V was cut by 4 bases and J by 8 bases, with 11 bases left in between. The CDR3 totals 11 residues. The germline CDR1 and CDR2 sequences are SQVTM and ANQGSEA.

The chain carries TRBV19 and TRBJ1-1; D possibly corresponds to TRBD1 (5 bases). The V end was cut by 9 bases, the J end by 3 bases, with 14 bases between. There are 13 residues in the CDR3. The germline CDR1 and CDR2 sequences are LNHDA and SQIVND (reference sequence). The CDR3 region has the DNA TGTGCCAGCCAACGGGGGGAGGACACTGAAGCTTTCTTT. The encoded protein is CASQRGEDTEAFF. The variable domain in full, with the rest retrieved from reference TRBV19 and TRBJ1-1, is DGGITQSPKYLFRKEGQNVTLSCEQNLNHDAMYWYRQDPGQGLRLIYYSQIVNDFQKGDIAEGYSVSREKKESFPLTVTSAQKNPTAFYLCASQRGEDTEAFFGQGTRLTVV.

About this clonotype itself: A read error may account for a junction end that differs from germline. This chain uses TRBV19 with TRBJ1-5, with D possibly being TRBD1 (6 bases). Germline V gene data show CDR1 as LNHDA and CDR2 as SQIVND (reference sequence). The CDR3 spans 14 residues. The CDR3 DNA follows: TGTGCCAGTAGTATGGCCAGGGGAAATCAACCCCAGCATTTT. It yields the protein CASSMARGNQPQHF.

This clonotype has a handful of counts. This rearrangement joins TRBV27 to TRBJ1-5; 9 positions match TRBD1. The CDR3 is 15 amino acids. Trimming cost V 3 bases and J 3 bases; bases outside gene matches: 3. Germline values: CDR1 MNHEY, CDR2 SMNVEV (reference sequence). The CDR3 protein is CASSFRDRANQPQHF. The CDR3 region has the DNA TGTGCCAGCAGTTTCCGGGACAGGGCCAATCAGCCCCAGCATTTT.

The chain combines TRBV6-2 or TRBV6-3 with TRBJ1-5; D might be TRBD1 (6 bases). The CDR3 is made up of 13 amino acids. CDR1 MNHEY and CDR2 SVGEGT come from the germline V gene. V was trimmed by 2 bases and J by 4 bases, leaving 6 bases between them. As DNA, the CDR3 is TGTGCCAGCAGTTACACAGGGAATCAGCCCCAGCATTTT. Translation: CASSYTGNQPQHF.

This CDR3 reads CSAKTRPQSNYGYTF. The CDR3 DNA is TGCAGTGCAAAAACTAGGCCGCAGTCAAACTATGGCTACACCTTC. V and J are TRBV20-1 and TRBJ1-2; no definite D call. The germline V and J ends were trimmed by 6 bases and 2 bases, with 19 bases remaining between them. This CDR3 contains 15 residues. Germline lookup yields CDR1 DFQATT and CDR2 SNEGSKA (reference sequence).

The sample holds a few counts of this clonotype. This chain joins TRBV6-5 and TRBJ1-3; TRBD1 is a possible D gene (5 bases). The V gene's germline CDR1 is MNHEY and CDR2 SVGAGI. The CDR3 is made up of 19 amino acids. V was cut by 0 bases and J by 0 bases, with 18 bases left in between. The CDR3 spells CASSYSNERDAYSGNTIYF. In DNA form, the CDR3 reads TGTGCCAGCAGTTACTCGAACGAGCGGGACGCTTACTCTGGAAACACCATATATTTT.

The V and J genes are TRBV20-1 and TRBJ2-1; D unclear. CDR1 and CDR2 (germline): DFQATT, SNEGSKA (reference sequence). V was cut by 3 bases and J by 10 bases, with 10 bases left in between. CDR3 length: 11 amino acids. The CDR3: CSARDGVEQFF. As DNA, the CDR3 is TGCAGTGCTAGGGATGGGGTCGAGCAGTTCTTC.

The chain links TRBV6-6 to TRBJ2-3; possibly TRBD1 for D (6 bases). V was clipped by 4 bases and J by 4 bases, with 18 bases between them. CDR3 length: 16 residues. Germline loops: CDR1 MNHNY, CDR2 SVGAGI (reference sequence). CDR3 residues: CASSSLRGLASDTQYF. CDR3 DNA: TGTGCCAGCAGTTCTCTCAGGGGTTTGGCGTCAGATACGCAGTATTTT.

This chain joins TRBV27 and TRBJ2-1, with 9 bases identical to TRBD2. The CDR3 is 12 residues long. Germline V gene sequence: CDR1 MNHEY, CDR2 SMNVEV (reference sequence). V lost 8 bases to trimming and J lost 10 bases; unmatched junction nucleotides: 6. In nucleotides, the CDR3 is TGTGCCAGCGGACCCGGGACTAGCGAGCAGTTCTTC. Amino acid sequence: CASGPGTSEQFF.

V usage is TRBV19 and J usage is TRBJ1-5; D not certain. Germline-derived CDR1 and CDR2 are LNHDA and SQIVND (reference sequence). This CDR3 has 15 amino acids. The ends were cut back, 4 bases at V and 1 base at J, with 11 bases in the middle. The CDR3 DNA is TGTGCCAGTAGTAGGACCCCCGGGAGCAATCAGCCCCAGCATTTT. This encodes CASSRTPGSNQPQHF.

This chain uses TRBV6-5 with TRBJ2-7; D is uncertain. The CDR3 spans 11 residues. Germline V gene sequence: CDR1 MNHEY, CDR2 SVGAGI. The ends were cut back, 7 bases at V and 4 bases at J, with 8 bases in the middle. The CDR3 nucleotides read TGTGCCAGCAACCAACTTTACGAGCAGTACTTC. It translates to CASNQLYEQYF.

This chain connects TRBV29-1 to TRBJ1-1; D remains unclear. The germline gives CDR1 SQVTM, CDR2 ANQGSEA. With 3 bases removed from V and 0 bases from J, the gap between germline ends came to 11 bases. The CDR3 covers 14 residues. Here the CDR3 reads CSVERRLMNTEAFF. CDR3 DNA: TGCAGCGTTGAGCGGCGCCTCATGAACACTGAAGCTTTCTTT.